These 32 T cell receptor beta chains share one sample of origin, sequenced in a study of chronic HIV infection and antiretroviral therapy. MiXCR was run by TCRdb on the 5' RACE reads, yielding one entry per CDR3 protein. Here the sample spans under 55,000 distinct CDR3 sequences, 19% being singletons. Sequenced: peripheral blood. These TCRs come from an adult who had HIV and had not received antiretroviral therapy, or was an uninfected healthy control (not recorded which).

CDR3 residues: CASSYMGDTEAFF. The CDR3 nucleotides are TGTGCCAGCAGTTACATGGGGGACACTGAAGCTTTCTTT. The chain couples TRBV6-5 to TRBJ1-1; TRBD1 is a possible D gene (5 bases). Germline CDR1 is MNHEY and CDR2 is SVGAGI. The CDR3 is 13 amino acids. V lost 2 bases and J 3 bases, leaving 7 bases between the germline ends.

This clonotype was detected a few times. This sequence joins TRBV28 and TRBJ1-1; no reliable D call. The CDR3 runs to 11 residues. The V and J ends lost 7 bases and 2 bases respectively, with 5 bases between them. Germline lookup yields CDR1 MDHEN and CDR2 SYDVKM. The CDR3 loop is CASIYNTEAFF. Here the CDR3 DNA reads TGTGCCAGCATCTATAACACTGAAGCTTTCTTT. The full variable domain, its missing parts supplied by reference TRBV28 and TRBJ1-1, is DVKVTQSSRYLVKRTGEKVFLECVQDMDHENMFWYRQDPGLGLRLIYFSYDVKMKEKGDIPEGYSVSREKKERFSLILESASTNQTSMYLCASIYNTEAFFGQGTRLTVV.

The CDR3 DNA is TGCGCCAGCAGCTATACTAGCACAGATACGCAGTATTTT. Translated, it gives CASSYTSTDTQYF. This chain joins TRBV5-1 and TRBJ2-3; D unresolved. This CDR3 is 13 amino acids long. The germline CDR1 and CDR2 sequences are SGHRS and YFSETQ. V was clipped by 3 bases and J by 0 bases, with 5 bases between them.

CDR3 sequence (DNA): TGTGCCAGCATCGGCAGGGGGGCATACGAGCAGTACTTC. Protein: CASIGRGAYEQYF. The chain carries TRBV28 and TRBJ2-7; tentatively, D is TRBD1 (7 bases). The V gene lost 7 bases and the J gene lost 4 bases, with 14 bases spanning the gap. This CDR3 region has 13 residues. Germline CDR1 MDHEN, CDR2 SYDVKM.

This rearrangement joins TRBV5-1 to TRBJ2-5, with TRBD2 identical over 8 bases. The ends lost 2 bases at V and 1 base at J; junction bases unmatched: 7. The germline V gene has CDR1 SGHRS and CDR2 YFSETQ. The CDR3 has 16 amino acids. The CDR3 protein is CASSLLSSGPQETQYF. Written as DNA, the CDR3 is TGCGCCAGCAGCTTATTGTCTAGCGGGCCCCAAGAGACCCAGTACTTC.

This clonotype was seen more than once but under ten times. CDR3 in DNA: TGTGCCAGCAGTCTCCCAGGGGTTTCGGATACGCAGTATTTT. Translating gives CASSLPGVSDTQYF. The J gene is TRBJ2-3, the V gene TRBV28; perhaps TRBD1 as D (6 bases). V dropped 5 bases and J dropped 6 bases, with 15 bases sitting between them. Germline V gene data show CDR1 as MDHEN and CDR2 as SYDVKM. The CDR3 runs to 14 residues.

The CDR3 spells CASSEGMNTEAFF. The CDR3 DNA follows: TGTGCCAGCAGTGAGGGAATGAACACTGAAGCTTTCTTT. The rearrangement links TRBV7-9 to TRBJ1-1; D is uncertain. Trimming cost V 6 bases and J 0 bases, with 8 bases left between them. Germline CDR1 is SEHNR and CDR2 is FQNEAQ (reference sequence). CDR3 length equals 13 residues.

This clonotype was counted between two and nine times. The CDR3 sequence: CASRVFSSYNEQFF. For the CDR3, the DNA is TGTGCCAGCAGGGTATTCAGCTCCTACAATGAGCAGTTCTTC. The gene calls are TRBV2 and TRBJ2-1; D remains unclear. Trimming removed 6 bases from V and 0 bases from J, with 9 bases in between. The CDR3 is 14 residues long. Germline-derived CDR1 and CDR2 are SNHLY and FYNNEI.

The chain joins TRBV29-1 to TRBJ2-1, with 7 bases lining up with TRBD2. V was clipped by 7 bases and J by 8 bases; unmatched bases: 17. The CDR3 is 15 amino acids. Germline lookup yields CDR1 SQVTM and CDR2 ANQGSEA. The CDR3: CSDTSSGLAGDEQFF. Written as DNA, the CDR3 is TGCAGCGACACCTCTAGCGGTCTCGCGGGGGATGAGCAGTTCTTC.

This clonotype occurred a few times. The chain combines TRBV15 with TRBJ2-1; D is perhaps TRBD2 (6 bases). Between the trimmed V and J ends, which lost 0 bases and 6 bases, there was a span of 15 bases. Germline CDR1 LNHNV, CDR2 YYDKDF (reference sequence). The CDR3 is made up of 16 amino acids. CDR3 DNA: TGTGCCACCAGCAGAGATCTGGGGGGAGCGGCCAATGAGCAGTTCTTC. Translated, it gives CATSRDLGGAANEQFF.

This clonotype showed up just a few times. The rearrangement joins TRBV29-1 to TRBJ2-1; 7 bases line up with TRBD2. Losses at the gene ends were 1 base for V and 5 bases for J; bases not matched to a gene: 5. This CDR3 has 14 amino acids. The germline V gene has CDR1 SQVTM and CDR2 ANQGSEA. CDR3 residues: CSVEVRRENNEQFF. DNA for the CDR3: TGCAGCGTTGAAGTACGGCGGGAGAACAATGAGCAGTTCTTC.

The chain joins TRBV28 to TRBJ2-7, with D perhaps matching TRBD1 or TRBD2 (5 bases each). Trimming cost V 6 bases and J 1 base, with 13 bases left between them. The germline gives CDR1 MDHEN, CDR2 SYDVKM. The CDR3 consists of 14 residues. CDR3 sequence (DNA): TGTGCCAGCAGGACGGGGACGGGATCCTACGAGCAGTACTTC. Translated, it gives CASRTGTGSYEQYF.

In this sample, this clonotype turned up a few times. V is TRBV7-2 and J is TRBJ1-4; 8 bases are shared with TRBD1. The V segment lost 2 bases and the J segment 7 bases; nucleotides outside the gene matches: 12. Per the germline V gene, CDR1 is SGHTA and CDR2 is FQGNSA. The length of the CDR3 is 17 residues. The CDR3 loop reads CASSLLFRGQRGEKLFF. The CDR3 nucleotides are TGTGCCAGCAGCTTACTCTTCAGGGGGCAAAGGGGTGAAAAACTGTTTTTT.

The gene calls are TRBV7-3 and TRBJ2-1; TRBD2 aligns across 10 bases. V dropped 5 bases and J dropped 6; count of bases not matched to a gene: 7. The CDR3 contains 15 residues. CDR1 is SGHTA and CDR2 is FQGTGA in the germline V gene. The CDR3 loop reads CASSPGTSVSNEQFF. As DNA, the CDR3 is TGTGCCAGCAGCCCTGGGACTAGCGTCTCCAATGAGCAGTTCTTC.

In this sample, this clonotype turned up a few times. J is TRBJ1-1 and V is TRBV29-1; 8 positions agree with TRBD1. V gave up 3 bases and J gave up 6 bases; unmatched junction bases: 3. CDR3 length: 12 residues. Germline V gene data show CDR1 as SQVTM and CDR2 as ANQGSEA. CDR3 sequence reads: CSVDQGAAEAFF. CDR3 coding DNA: TGCAGCGTTGACCAGGGGGCGGCTGAAGCTTTCTTT.

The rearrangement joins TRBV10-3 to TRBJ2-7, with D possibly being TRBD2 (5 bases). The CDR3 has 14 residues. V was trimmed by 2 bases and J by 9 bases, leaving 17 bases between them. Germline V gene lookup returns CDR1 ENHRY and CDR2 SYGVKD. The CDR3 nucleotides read TGTGCCATCAGTGAGACCGGAGCCTTTGAGGGGCAGTACTTC. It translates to CAISETGAFEGQYF.

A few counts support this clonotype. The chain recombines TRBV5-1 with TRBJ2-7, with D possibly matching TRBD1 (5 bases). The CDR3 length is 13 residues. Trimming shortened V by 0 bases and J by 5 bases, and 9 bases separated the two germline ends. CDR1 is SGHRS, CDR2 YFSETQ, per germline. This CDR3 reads CASSLVLRDEQYF. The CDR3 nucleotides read TGCGCCAGCAGCTTGGTTCTCAGGGACGAGCAGTACTTC.

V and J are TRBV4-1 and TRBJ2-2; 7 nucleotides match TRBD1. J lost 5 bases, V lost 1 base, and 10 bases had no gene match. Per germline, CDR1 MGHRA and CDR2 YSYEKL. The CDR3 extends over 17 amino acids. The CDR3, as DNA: TGCGCCAGCAGCCAAGGTGGTAGGGGGCGATGGACCGGGGAGCTGTTTTTT. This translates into CASSQGGRGRWTGELFF.

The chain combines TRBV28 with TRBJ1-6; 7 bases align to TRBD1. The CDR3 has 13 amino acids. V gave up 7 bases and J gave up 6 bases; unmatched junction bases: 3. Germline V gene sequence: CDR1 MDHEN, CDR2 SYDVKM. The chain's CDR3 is CASKGAANSPLHF. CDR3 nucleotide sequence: TGTGCCAGCAAGGGGGCGGCTAATTCACCCCTCCACTTT.

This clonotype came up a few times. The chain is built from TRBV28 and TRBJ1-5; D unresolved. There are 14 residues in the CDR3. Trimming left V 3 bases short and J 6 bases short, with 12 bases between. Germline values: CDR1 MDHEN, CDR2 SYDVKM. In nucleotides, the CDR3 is TGTGCCAGCAGTTTGGCCTCAGGTCCTCAGCCCCAGCATTTT. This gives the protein CASSLASGPQPQHF.

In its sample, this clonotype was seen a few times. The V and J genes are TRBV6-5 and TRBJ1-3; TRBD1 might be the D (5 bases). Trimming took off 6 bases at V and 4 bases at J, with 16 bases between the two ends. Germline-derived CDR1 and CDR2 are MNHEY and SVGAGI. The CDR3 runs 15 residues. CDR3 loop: CASSYGAGSGNTIYF. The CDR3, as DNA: TGTGCCAGCAGCTACGGAGCAGGGTCCGGAAACACCATATATTTT.

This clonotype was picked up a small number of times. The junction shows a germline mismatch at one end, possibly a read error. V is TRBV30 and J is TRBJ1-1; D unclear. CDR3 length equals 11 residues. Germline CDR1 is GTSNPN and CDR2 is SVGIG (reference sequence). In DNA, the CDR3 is TGTGCCTGGAGTGTCGGGCGGATGCTTTACTTT. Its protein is CAWSVGRMLYF.

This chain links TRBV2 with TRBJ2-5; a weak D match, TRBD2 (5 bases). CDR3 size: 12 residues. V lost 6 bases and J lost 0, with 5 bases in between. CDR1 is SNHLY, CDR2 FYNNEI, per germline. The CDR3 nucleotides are TGTGCCAGCAGGGACTACCAAGAGACCCAGTACTTC. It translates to CASRDYQETQYF.

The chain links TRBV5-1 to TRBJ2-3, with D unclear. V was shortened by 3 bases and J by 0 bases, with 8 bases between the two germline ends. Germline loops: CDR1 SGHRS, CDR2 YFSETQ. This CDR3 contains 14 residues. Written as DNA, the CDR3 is TGCGCCAGCAGCTCGAGACAAAGCACAGATACGCAGTATTTT. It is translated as CASSSRQSTDTQYF.

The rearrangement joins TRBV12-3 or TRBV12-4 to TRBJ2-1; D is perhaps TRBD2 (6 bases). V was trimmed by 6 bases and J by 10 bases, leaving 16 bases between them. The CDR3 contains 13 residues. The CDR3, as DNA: TGTGCCAGCAGCCGGACTACCCGGGGGGAGCAGTTCTTC. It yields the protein CASSRTTRGEQFF.

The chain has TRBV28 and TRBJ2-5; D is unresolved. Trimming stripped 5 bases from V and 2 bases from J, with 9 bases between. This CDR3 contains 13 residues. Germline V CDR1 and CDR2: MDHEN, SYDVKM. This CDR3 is CASSRYEQETQYF. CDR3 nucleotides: TGTGCCAGCAGTCGTTACGAACAAGAGACCCAGTACTTC.

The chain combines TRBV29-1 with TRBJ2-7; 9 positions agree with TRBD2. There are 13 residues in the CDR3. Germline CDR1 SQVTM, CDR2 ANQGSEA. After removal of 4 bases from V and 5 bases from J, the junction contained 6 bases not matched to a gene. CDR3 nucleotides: TGCAGCGTTGCTTGGCGGGAGGGCCACGAGCAGTACTTC. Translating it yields CSVAWREGHEQYF.

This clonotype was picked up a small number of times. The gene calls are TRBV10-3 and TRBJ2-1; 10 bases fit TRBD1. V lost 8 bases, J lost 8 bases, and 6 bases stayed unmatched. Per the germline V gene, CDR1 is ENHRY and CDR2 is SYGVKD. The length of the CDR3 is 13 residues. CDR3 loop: CAILGQGFDEQFF. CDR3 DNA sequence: TGTGCCATCCTGGGACAGGGGTTCGATGAGCAGTTCTTC.

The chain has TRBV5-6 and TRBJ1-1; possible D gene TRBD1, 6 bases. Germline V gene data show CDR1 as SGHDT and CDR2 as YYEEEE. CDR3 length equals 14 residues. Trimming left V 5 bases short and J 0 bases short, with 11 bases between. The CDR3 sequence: CASRRGTLNTEAFF. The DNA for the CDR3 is TGTGCCAGCAGGAGGGGGACCCTGAACACTGAAGCTTTCTTT.

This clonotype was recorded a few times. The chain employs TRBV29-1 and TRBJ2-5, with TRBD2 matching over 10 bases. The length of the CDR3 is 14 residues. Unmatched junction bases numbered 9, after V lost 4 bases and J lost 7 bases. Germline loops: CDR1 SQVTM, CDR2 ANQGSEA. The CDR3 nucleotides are TGCAGCGTTGCAACCGGGACTAGCGAGAGGACCCAGTACTTC. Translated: CSVATGTSERTQYF.

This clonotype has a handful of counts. CDR3 loop: CASSPPGNIYNEQFF. CDR3 coding DNA: TGTGCCAGCAGCCCCCCAGGGAATATTTACAATGAGCAGTTCTTC. The chain links TRBV28 to TRBJ2-1; D is perhaps TRBD1 (5 bases). The CDR3 is made up of 15 amino acids. CDR1 is MDHEN and CDR2 is SYDVKM in the germline V gene. Trimming took off 6 bases at V and 4 bases at J, with 16 bases between the two ends.

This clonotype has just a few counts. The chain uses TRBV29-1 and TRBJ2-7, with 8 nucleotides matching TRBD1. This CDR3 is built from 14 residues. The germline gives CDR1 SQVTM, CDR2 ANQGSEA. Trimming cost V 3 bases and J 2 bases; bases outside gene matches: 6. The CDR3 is CSVETTGGTYEQYF. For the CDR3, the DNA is TGCAGCGTTGAGACAACAGGGGGTACCTACGAGCAGTACTTC.